The 10 T cell receptor beta chains below were found in one sample sequenced in a study of blood T cell repertoires in COVID-19. Method: immunoSEQ multiplex PCR; TCRdb's copy keeps in-frame clones and lacks some. The data hold 350,000 to 450,000 clones, with 70% to 90% observed a single time. Sequencing was carried out using peripheral blood. These receptors originate from a middle-aged man with acute or convalescent COVID-19.

The genes are TRBV28 and TRBJ2-7, with TRBD2 matching over 12 bases. This CDR3 contains 17 residues. Per germline, CDR1 MDHEN and CDR2 SYDVKM. J gave up 0 bases and V 3 bases, and 6 bases lay outside the gene matches. CDR3 nucleotide sequence: TGTGCCAGCAGTTTCCTGGCGACTAGCGGGAGCTCCTACGAGCAGTACTTC. Its translation is CASSFLATSGSSYEQYF.

The chain recombines TRBV18 with TRBJ2-5; D ambiguous. The CDR3 loop spans 14 amino acids. Germline CDR1 is KGHSH and CDR2 is LQKENI. With 0 bases removed from V and 3 bases from J, the gap between germline ends came to 8 bases. CDR3 loop: CASSPPNREETQYF. Here the CDR3 DNA reads TGTGCCAGCTCACCACCTAACAGAGAAGAGACCCAGTACTTC.

Only a few counts were recorded for this clone. The J gene is TRBJ2-5, the V gene TRBV9, with D unresolved. The CDR3 totals 14 residues. Trimming removed 5 bases from V and 0 bases from J, with 11 bases in between. Germline values: CDR1 SGDLS, CDR2 YYNGEE. The chain's CDR3 is CASSLLPDQETQYF. The CDR3 DNA reads TGTGCCAGCAGTTTACTACCGGACCAAGAGACCCAGTACTTC.

The chain has TRBV11-1 and TRBJ1-1; 9 bases agree with TRBD1. After removal of 5 bases from V and 1 base from J, the junction contained 8 bases not matched to a gene. The CDR3 is made up of 16 amino acids. Germline CDR1 is SGHAT and CDR2 is FQDESV (reference sequence). The DNA for the CDR3 is TGTGCCAGCAGCAAGATCCTGGGACAGGGGAACACTGAAGCTTTCTTT. It yields the protein CASSKILGQGNTEAFF.

The V gene is TRBV19, the J gene TRBJ1-1; 7 bases line up with TRBD1. Trimming removed 6 bases from V and 0 bases from J; junction bases left unmatched: 7. Per the germline V gene, CDR1 is LNHDA and CDR2 is SQIVND (reference sequence). This CDR3 is built from 15 residues. CDR3 nucleotide sequence: TGTGCCAGTAGCCTACAGGGGTCCATGAACACTGAAGCTTTCTTT. Its protein product is CASSLQGSMNTEAFF.

The gene calls are TRBV27 and TRBJ2-7; no clear D. The CDR3 contains 13 residues. Trimming took off 4 bases at V and 3 bases at J, with 10 bases between the two ends. In germline, CDR1 is MNHEY, CDR2 SMNVEV (reference sequence). In nucleotides, the CDR3 is TGTGCCAGCAGTTCCCGAGACTTCTACGAGCAGTACTTC. This translates into CASSSRDFYEQYF.

J is TRBJ1-1 and V is TRBV3-1 (or the pseudogene TRBV3-2); a weak D match, TRBD1 (5 bases). The germline V gene encodes CDR1 LGHDT and CDR2 YNNKEL (reference sequence). CDR3 size: 14 residues. V lost 0 bases and J lost 0, with 5 bases in between. The CDR3 region has the DNA TGTGCCAGCAGCCAAGAAGGGGTGAACACTGAAGCTTTCTTT. It is translated as CASSQEGVNTEAFF.

J is TRBJ2-3 and V is TRBV6-4, with a weak D call TRBD2 (5 bases). Germline V gives CDR1 MRHNA, CDR2 SNTAGT. The CDR3 spans 15 residues. The V end was cut by 6 bases, the J end by 8 bases, with 21 bases between. This CDR3 is CASSPGETTGLTQYF. The CDR3, as DNA: TGTGCCAGCAGCCCCGGGGAGACAACCGGGCTTACGCAGTATTTT.

The rearrangement joins TRBV4-1 to TRBJ2-3, with TRBD1 matching over 10 bases. CDR3 length equals 17 residues. J was trimmed by 0 bases and V by 4 bases; bases with no gene match: 7. The germline V gene encodes CDR1 MGHRA and CDR2 YSYEKL. The CDR3 loop is CASSPSDRGLSTDTQYF. The CDR3, as DNA: TGCGCCAGCAGCCCTTCCGACAGGGGGCTTAGCACAGATACGCAGTATTTT.

The V gene is TRBV19, the J gene TRBJ2-7; 10 positions agree with TRBD1. Germline V CDR1 and CDR2: LNHDA, SQIVND (reference sequence). CDR3 length: 14 amino acids. Trimming at V came to 9 bases and at J to 7 bases, leaving 12 bases not matched to a gene. CDR3 in amino acids: CASTPGTGVGEQYF. DNA of the CDR3: TGTGCCAGCACCCCCGGGACAGGGGTTGGAGAGCAGTACTTC. The full variable domain, with the rest looked up from reference TRBV19 and TRBJ2-7, is DGGITQSPKYLFRKEGQNVTLSCEQNLNHDAMYWYRQDPGQGLRLIYYSQIVNDFQKGDIAEGYSVSREKKESFPLTVTSAQKNPTAFYLCASTPGTGVGEQYFGPGTRLTVT.